This passage covers 8 T cell receptor beta chains from one sample sequenced in a study of shared clonotypes between healthy human individuals (TCRdb year 2020). Library generation was performed with the immunoSEQ multiplex PCR assay. TCRdb retrieved this table from immuneACCESS and kept in-frame rearrangements only. Not all clones are present; in checked studies, unresolved V genes account for under half, and no reason is known for the remainder. This sample gives around 2.1 million clones in total; approximately 94% of them show up just once. Of the sample, about 0.13% falls within the top ten clones. The specimen sequenced was naive CD4+ T cells sorted from blood. This specimen's cell subset or site label, interpreted: CD45RA+ positively selected. The receptor set was obtained from a man between 18 and 35 years old in good health.

The V gene is TRBV6-5, the J gene TRBJ2-1; D ambiguous. V was shortened by 2 bases and J by 7 bases, with 12 bases between the two germline ends. CDR1 and CDR2 (germline): MNHEY, SVGAGI. The CDR3 is made up of 14 amino acids. This CDR3 reads CASSYLTARNEQFF. The CDR3 bases are TGTGCCAGCAGTTACCTAACGGCGCGGAATGAGCAGTTCTTC.

In its sample, this clone was seen once. The chain combines TRBV7-9 with TRBJ1-5; tentative D call: TRBD1 (6 bases). The CDR3 is 16 amino acids. V was clipped by 4 bases and J by 0 bases, with 13 bases between them. Germline V lookup: CDR1 SEHNR, CDR2 FQNEAQ (reference sequence). The CDR3 spells CASSSGGLNSNQPQHF. CDR3 DNA sequence: TGTGCCAGCAGCTCGGGGGGGCTGAATAGCAATCAGCCCCAGCATTTT. Combining the CDR3 with reference TRBV7-9 and TRBJ1-5 gives the whole variable domain DTGVSQNPRHKITKRGQNVTFRCDPISEHNRLYWYRQTLGQGPEFLTYFQNEAQLEKSRLLSDRFSAERPKGSFSTLEIQRTEQGDSAMYLCASSSGGLNSNQPQHFGDGTRLSIL.

This sequence joins TRBV10-3 and TRBJ1-3; 8 bases match TRBD1. Germline V gene sequence: CDR1 ENHRY, CDR2 SYGVKD. With V trimmed by 11 bases and J by 0 bases, 21 bases remained unmatched. CDR3 length: 19 residues. The CDR3 loop reads CAVPGVTGAFAYSGNTIYF. Here the CDR3 DNA reads TGTGCCGTACCGGGGGTGACAGGGGCCTTCGCTTACTCTGGAAACACCATATATTTT.

Concerning this clone: Additional DNA sequences in this sample encode the identical CDR3. V usage is TRBV11-2 and J usage is TRBJ2-7; D is unresolved. The CDR3 is made up of 13 amino acids. The V gene's germline CDR1 is SGHAT and CDR2 FQNNGV. The V end was cut by 0 bases, the J end by 4 bases, with 7 bases between. Here the CDR3 reads CASSLDFSYEQYF. In nucleotides, the CDR3 is TGTGCCAGCAGCTTAGATTTCAGTTACGAGCAGTACTTC.

This chain connects TRBV19 to TRBJ2-2; D unclear. CDR3 length: 13 amino acids. The germline gives CDR1 LNHDA, CDR2 SQIVND (reference sequence). Trimming cost V 6 bases and J 5 bases, with 10 bases left between them. CDR3 bases: TGTGCCAGTAGCGGTTACGGAACCGGGGAGCTGTTTTTT. This sequence encodes CASSGYGTGELFF.

This clone has just one count. This CDR3 is also generated by other DNA sequences in the sample. The rearrangement joins TRBV29-1 to TRBJ2-3, with 7 bases fitting TRBD2. Germline loops: CDR1 SQVTM, CDR2 ANQGSEA. The CDR3 spans 12 residues. Trimming cost V 6 bases and J 1 base; bases outside gene matches: 1. CDR3 protein: CSVGLGTDTQYF. The CDR3 DNA sequence: TGCAGCGTAGGACTAGGCACAGATACGCAGTATTTT.

Regarding this clone: Other DNA sequences of this sample code for an identical CDR3. The chain recombines TRBV11-2 with TRBJ2-7; the match to TRBD1 covers 8 bases. With 5 bases clipped from V and 3 bases from J, the junction kept 6 bases outside the gene matches. The V gene's germline CDR1 is SGHAT and CDR2 FQNNGV. This CDR3 has 14 amino acids. CDR3 in amino acids: CASSPGTGGYEQYF. The CDR3, as DNA: TGTGCCAGCAGCCCTGGTACAGGGGGCTACGAGCAGTACTTC.

The chain carries TRBV18 and TRBJ1-4, with a weak D call TRBD1 (5 bases). The germline V gene has CDR1 KGHSH and CDR2 LQKENI. V lost 6 bases and J lost 10, with 15 bases in between. The CDR3 is 13 residues long. CDR3 residues: CASSDSESGKLFF. The CDR3 DNA reads as TGTGCCAGCTCCGACAGTGAGTCCGGAAAACTGTTTTTT.